This entry lists 31 T cell receptor beta chains sequenced from one sample in a study of cytomegalovirus exposure and HLA in healthy donors. In the PCR, 60 Vbeta and 13 Jbeta primers were used. This table comes from immunoSEQ multiplex PCR, and its TCRdb copy is limited to in-frame clones, with some not included. The sample includes fewer than 200,000 clones, 70% to 90% of them seen just once. Input material: PBMCs. The receptor set was obtained from a man younger than 45 in good health and CMV-seropositive.

The rearrangement joins TRBV7-9 to TRBJ2-1; 11 bases align to TRBD1. V trimming: 0 bases; J trimming: 2 bases; junction bases outside the gene matches: 0. Germline V gene sequence: CDR1 SEHNR, CDR2 FQNEAQ (reference sequence). CDR3 length equals 16 residues. The CDR3 DNA reads as TGTGCCAGCAGCTTAGCGGGACAGGGGGCCTACAATGAGCAGTTCTTC. Amino acid sequence: CASSLAGQGAYNEQFF.

This chain connects TRBV27 to TRBJ1-6, with D uncertain. The CDR3 extends over 17 amino acids. Germline CDR1 and CDR2: MNHEY and SMNVEV (reference sequence). V gave up 4 bases and J gave up 4 bases, with 17 bases separating them. The CDR3 nucleotides read TGTGCCAGCAGTTCACGATCGCCCGGACTTTATAATTCACCCCTCCACTTT. This encodes CASSSRSPGLYNSPLHF.

The chain employs TRBV5-5 and TRBJ1-5; TRBD1 might be the D (5 bases). V was trimmed by 3 bases and J by 1 base, leaving 11 bases between them. CDR3 length: 15 residues. The germline V gene encodes CDR1 SGHKS and CDR2 YYEKEE (reference sequence). Here the CDR3 DNA reads TGTGCCAGCAGCTCACACTCAGGGAGCAATCAGCCCCAGCATTTT. Its protein product is CASSSHSGSNQPQHF.

The chain is built from TRBV7-9 and TRBJ1-5; 9 positions match TRBD1. The CDR3 has 14 amino acids. The ends lost 4 bases at V and 5 bases at J; junction bases unmatched: 3. CDR1 and CDR2 from the germline V gene are SEHNR and FQNEAQ (reference sequence). This CDR3 is CASSYDRGDQPQHF. CDR3 coding DNA: TGTGCCAGCAGCTACGACAGGGGGGATCAGCCCCAGCATTTT.

For the CDR3, the DNA is TGTGCCAGTAGTATAACTAGCGGGAGGGCCAGAGATACGCAGTATTTT. Amino acid sequence: CASSITSGRARDTQYF. The chain combines TRBV19 with TRBJ2-3; 13 bases are a match to TRBD2. This CDR3 contains 16 residues. Germline values: CDR1 LNHDA, CDR2 SQIVND (reference sequence). The junction had 4 bases not matched to a gene; V was cut back by 2 bases and J by 5 bases.

This chain connects TRBV6-6 to TRBJ2-5; the D gene is possibly TRBD1 (6 bases). Deletions cut 5 bases from V and 4 bases from J, with 14 bases between. CDR1 is MNHNY, CDR2 SVGAGI, per germline (reference sequence). This CDR3 contains 14 residues. This CDR3 is CASSPTGSGETQYF. The CDR3 coding sequence is TGTGCCAGCAGTCCTACAGGGTCGGGAGAGACCCAGTACTTC.

This clone was seen a few times. The rearrangement uses TRBV5-8 and TRBJ2-6; D may be TRBD1 (5 bases). Trimming pared 0 bases from V and 2 bases from J, leaving 12 bases between. CDR1 SGHTS and CDR2 YDEGEE come from the germline V gene. The CDR3 runs 17 residues. This chain's CDR3 is CASSLAARAAGANVLTF. DNA for the CDR3: TGTGCCAGCAGCTTGGCCGCCAGGGCGGCTGGGGCCAACGTCCTGACTTTC.

This clone appeared once. The J gene is TRBJ2-7, the V gene TRBV28; TRBD1 matches at 7 bases. The CDR3 length is 14 residues. Germline loops: CDR1 MDHEN, CDR2 SYDVKM. Losses at the gene ends were 1 base for V and 3 bases for J; bases not matched to a gene: 3. The CDR3 coding sequence is TGTGCCAGCAGTTTATCGACAGGGCACTACGAGCAGTACGTC. This sequence encodes CASSLSTGHYEQYV.

The chain is built from TRBV5-8 and TRBJ1-1; a weak D match, TRBD1 (6 bases). The CDR3 length is 15 residues. In germline, CDR1 is SGHTS, CDR2 YDEGEE. Trimming took off 4 bases at V and 1 base at J, with 14 bases between the two ends. The CDR3 DNA sequence: TGTGCCAGCAGCCACAAAAGGGGGGGGAACACTGAAGCTTTCTTT. Its translation: CASSHKRGGNTEAFF.

The chain has TRBV19 and TRBJ1-2, with D unresolved. The V gene lost 7 bases and the J gene lost 4 bases, with 7 bases spanning the gap. The CDR3 sequence is 11 residues long. Germline CDR1 LNHDA, CDR2 SQIVND (reference sequence). The CDR3 sequence: CASKEGYGYTF. The CDR3 coding sequence is TGTGCCAGTAAGGAGGGCTATGGCTACACCTTC.

The chain joins TRBV7-2 to TRBJ1-1; TRBD1 is a possible D gene (6 bases). The CDR3 spans 14 residues. Trimming shortened V by 4 bases and J by 0 bases, and 9 bases separated the two germline ends. In germline, CDR1 is SGHTA, CDR2 FQGNSA. DNA for the CDR3: TGTGCCAGCAGCTCCGACAGGATGAACACTGAAGCTTTCTTT. Protein sequence: CASSSDRMNTEAFF.

The chain uses TRBV27 and TRBJ2-5, with D hard to call. CDR1 and CDR2 from the germline V gene are MNHEY and SMNVEV (reference sequence). This CDR3 comprises 14 residues. V was clipped by 4 bases and J by 0 bases, with 9 bases between them. The CDR3, as DNA: TGTGCCAGCAGTTCGTATTCGTACCAAGAGACCCAGTACTTC. Amino acid sequence: CASSSYSYQETQYF.

The chain is built from TRBV2 and TRBJ2-7, with 11 bases that match TRBD2. The CDR3 has 15 amino acids. The junction had 6 bases not matched to a gene; V was cut back by 5 bases and J by 3 bases. Germline CDR1 is SNHLY and CDR2 is FYNNEI. In DNA, the CDR3 is TGTGCCAGCAGTCAAGGACTAGCGGGCAGCTACGAGCAGTACTTC. Its translation: CASSQGLAGSYEQYF.

The V and J genes are TRBV5-4 and TRBJ2-1; 12 nucleotides align to TRBD2. The germline V gene encodes CDR1 SGHNT and CDR2 YYREEE (reference sequence). The trim removed 3 bases at V and 9 bases at J, leaving 13 bases unmatched. The CDR3 totals 17 residues. The CDR3 sequence: CASSSTHRLAGAGEQFF. The CDR3 DNA reads as TGTGCCAGCAGCTCGACACATCGACTAGCGGGAGCGGGTGAGCAGTTCTTC.

The chain links TRBV11-2 to TRBJ2-1; maybe TRBD2 (5 bases). CDR1 SGHAT and CDR2 FQNNGV come from the germline V gene. This CDR3 comprises 16 residues. The V and J ends lost 3 bases and 9 bases respectively, with 21 bases between them. In DNA form, the CDR3 reads TGTGCCAGCAGCTTGTCCGGAGGCATCGCGGCGTCTGAGCAGTTCTTC. It translates to CASSLSGGIAASEQFF.

V and J are TRBV5-6 and TRBJ1-2; D gene unclear. This CDR3 is 13 amino acids long. Trimming removed 0 bases from V and 7 bases from J, with 10 bases in between. Looked up from germline, CDR1 is SGHDT and CDR2 is YYEEEE. CDR3 coding DNA: TGTGCCAGCAGCTTGGAACGAAGAGGTGGCTACACCTTC. As protein: CASSLERRGGYTF.

The chain combines TRBV7-3 with TRBJ2-1; perhaps TRBD1 as D (5 bases). Per germline, CDR1 SGHTA and CDR2 FQGTGA. The CDR3 runs to 14 residues. With 7 bases removed from V and 3 bases from J, the gap between germline ends came to 13 bases. The CDR3 protein is CASKAGHLYNEQFF. For the CDR3, the DNA is TGTGCCAGCAAAGCTGGACACCTCTACAATGAGCAGTTCTTC.

The table lists this clone with a few counts. The chain joins TRBV5-8 to TRBJ1-4; D may be TRBD1 (5 bases). The CDR3 is made up of 15 amino acids. Per germline, CDR1 SGHTS and CDR2 YDEGEE. Trimming left V 0 bases short and J 4 bases short, with 10 bases between. CDR3 in amino acids: CASSLGQTNNEKLFF. DNA of the CDR3: TGTGCCAGCAGCTTGGGACAGACAAATAATGAAAAACTGTTTTTT.

V gene TRBV7-2 combines with J gene TRBJ2-1; TRBD2 agrees at 7 bases. V shed 5 bases and J 7 bases; nucleotides not matched to a gene: 8. CDR1 SGHTA and CDR2 FQGNSA come from the germline V gene. The CDR3 totals 14 residues. CDR3 DNA: TGTGCCAGCAGCCCCGGGGACTATTTTAATGAGCAGTTCTTC. Protein sequence: CASSPGDYFNEQFF.

The gene calls are TRBV2 and TRBJ2-1; 7 positions agree with TRBD2. Germline CDR1 SNHLY, CDR2 FYNNEI. V dropped 7 bases and J dropped 2; count of bases not matched to a gene: 5. The length of the CDR3 is 14 residues. DNA of the CDR3: TGTGCCAGCATTCCCAGCGGGACCTACAATGAGCAGTTCTTC. Its protein product is CASIPSGTYNEQFF. Looking up the rest from reference TRBV2 and TRBJ2-1 gives the full variable domain: EPEVTQTPSHQVTQMGQEVILRCVPISNHLYFYWYRQILGQKVEFLVSFYNNEISEKSEIFDDQFSVERPDGSNFTLKIRSTKLEDSAMYFCASIPSGTYNEQFFGPGTRLTVL.

This chain joins TRBV13 and TRBJ1-2; D may be TRBD1 (5 bases). Germline lookup yields CDR1 PRHDT and CDR2 FYEKMQ (reference sequence). CDR3 length: 14 amino acids. Trimming stripped 1 base from V and 0 bases from J, with 6 bases between. CDR3 region: CASSLDRPNYGYTF. The CDR3 DNA reads as TGTGCCAGCAGCTTAGACAGGCCTAACTATGGCTACACCTTC.

The chain employs TRBV4-2 and TRBJ2-1, with 10 bases matching TRBD2. Germline V gene lookup returns CDR1 LGHNA and CDR2 YNFKEQ. The CDR3 contains 17 residues. With 0 bases clipped from V and 7 bases from J, the junction kept 9 bases outside the gene matches. For the CDR3, the DNA is TGTGCCAGCAGCCAAGATCCGAGCGGGAGGGCCCGTAATGAGCAGTTCTTC. The encoded protein is CASSQDPSGRARNEQFF.

About this clone: In the same sample, other DNA sequences code for this CDR3. The V call is TRBV6-5, the J call TRBJ2-2, with 11 bases aligning to TRBD1. Germline V gene sequence: CDR1 MNHEY, CDR2 SVGAGI. V lost 0 bases, J lost 5 bases, and 2 bases stayed unmatched. This CDR3 has 16 amino acids. This chain's CDR3 is CASSYSGQGGTGELFF. For the CDR3, the DNA is TGTGCCAGCAGTTACTCGGGACAGGGGGGAACCGGGGAGCTGTTTTTT.

The V and J genes are TRBV7-9 and TRBJ2-7; TRBD2 matches 7 bases. This CDR3 is 15 amino acids long. J was trimmed by 3 bases and V by 2 bases; bases with no gene match: 7. The V gene's germline CDR1 is SEHNR and CDR2 FQNEAQ (reference sequence). CDR3 sequence: CASSLYSGPFYEQYV. In DNA form, the CDR3 reads TGTGCCAGCAGCTTATATAGCGGGCCTTTCTACGAGCAGTACGTC.

This clone was recorded a few times. At one boundary the junction diverges from the germline segment, which might be a read error. The chain is built from TRBV7-9 and TRBJ1-2; TRBD1 matches at 11 bases. The germline CDR1 and CDR2 sequences are SEHNR and FQNEAQ (reference sequence). CDR3 length: 14 residues. CDR3 bases: TGTGCCAGCACCTTAGGACAGGGGGCTCGAGGCTACACCTTC. Translation gives CASTLGQGARGYTF.

The chain carries TRBV11-1 and TRBJ2-1; 8 nucleotides align to TRBD2. The CDR3 spans 15 residues. With 8 bases clipped from V and 4 bases from J, the junction kept 10 bases outside the gene matches. CDR1 and CDR2 from the germline V gene are SGHAT and FQDESV (reference sequence). CDR3 in DNA: TGTGCCAGCCGTCGTTCCGGGAGGGGATACAATGAGCAGTTCTTC. As protein: CASRRSGRGYNEQFF.

This clone has a single count. The chain links TRBV30 to TRBJ2-1, with D maybe TRBD2 (5 bases). The V end lost 1 base, the J end lost 6 bases, and 13 bases lay between the germline ends. Germline-derived CDR1 and CDR2 are GTSNPN and SVGIG (reference sequence). The CDR3 contains 14 residues. The CDR3 region is CAWSGVVGGNEQFF. CDR3 bases: TGTGCCTGGAGTGGGGTTGTAGGAGGCAATGAGCAGTTCTTC. The variable domain in full, with the rest retrieved from reference TRBV30 and TRBJ2-1, is SQTIHQWPATLVQPVGSPLSLECTVEGTSNPNLYWYRQAAGRGLQLLFYSVGIGQISSEVPQNLSASRPQDRQFILSSKKLLLSDSGFYLCAWSGVVGGNEQFFGPGTRLTVL.

The genes are TRBV4-1 and TRBJ2-5; possible D gene TRBD1, 6 bases. CDR1 and CDR2 from the germline V gene are MGHRA and YSYEKL. This CDR3 is 13 amino acids long. Trimming left V 2 bases short and J 5 bases short, with 9 bases between. For the CDR3, the DNA is TGCGCCAGCAGCCAACAGGGGATGGAGACCCAGTACTTC. Encoded protein: CASSQQGMETQYF.

This rearrangement joins TRBV10-1 to TRBJ2-1, with D tentatively TRBD2 (6 bases). The germline gives CDR1 WNHNN, CDR2 SYGVQD (reference sequence). The CDR3 is made up of 15 amino acids. Trimming took 5 bases from V and 4 from J, leaving 15 bases between them. For the CDR3, the DNA is TGCGCCAGCAGTCCCCTAGTTGGGGGGTACAATGAGCAGTTCTTC. It specifies CASSPLVGGYNEQFF.

The chain recombines TRBV11-2 with TRBJ2-7; 8 nucleotides match TRBD1. V shed 2 bases, J shed 5 bases, and the junction held 8 bases outside the gene matches. CDR1 and CDR2 (germline): SGHAT, FQNNGV. The CDR3 runs to 15 residues. The CDR3 nucleotides read TGTGCCAGCAGCTTAACCAGGGGGCGCGTCGACGAGCAGTACTTC. It is translated as CASSLTRGRVDEQYF.

This clone was seen only a few times. The gene calls are TRBV27 and TRBJ1-1; 7 bases fit TRBD1. This CDR3 is 14 amino acids long. The V and J ends lost 3 bases and 5 bases, in that order; junction bases with no gene match: 6. Germline V gene sequence: CDR1 MNHEY, CDR2 SMNVEV (reference sequence). DNA for the CDR3: TGTGCCAGCAGTTTTTTGACAGGGAGGACTGAAGCTTTCTTT. It codes for CASSFLTGRTEAFF.